This passage covers 24 T cell receptor beta chains from one sample sequenced in a study of response to subunit inactivated influenza vaccine. TCRdb reprocessed the RT-PCR reads via MiXCR and lists one record per CDR3 protein. The sample includes about 650,000 distinct CDR3 sequences, 15% to 19% of them seen just once. The sequencing used PBMCs from blood, collected 12 days after vaccination. Source of these receptors: a man aged 50 to 59 who received an inactivated influenza vaccine.

The sample holds a few counts of this clonotype. The rearrangement joins TRBV2 to TRBJ2-1; TRBD2 matches at 7 bases. The CDR3 spans 13 residues. The V and J ends lost 10 bases and 7 bases, in that order; junction bases with no gene match: 10. Germline lookup yields CDR1 SNHLY and CDR2 FYNNEI. The CDR3 protein is CATDYGGVNEQFF. As DNA, the CDR3 is TGTGCCACAGATTATGGGGGGGTGAATGAGCAGTTCTTC.

The chain is built from TRBV7-2 and TRBJ2-7; TRBD2 matches 9 bases. The germline CDR1 and CDR2 sequences are SGHTA and FQGNSA. J lost 1 base, V lost 0 bases, and 1 base had no gene match. The CDR3 is 15 residues long. In DNA form, the CDR3 reads TGTGCCAGCAGCTTAGCGCGGGAGGGGTCCTACGAGCAGTACTTC. Translated, it gives CASSLAREGSYEQYF.

This sequence joins TRBV7-2 and TRBJ2-7; D may be TRBD2 (6 bases). Germline CDR1 is SGHTA and CDR2 is FQGNSA. This CDR3 spans 13 amino acids. Between the trimmed V and J ends, which lost 7 bases and 1 base, there was a span of 11 bases. CDR3 in amino acids: CASNKLASYEQYF. In DNA form, the CDR3 reads TGTGCCAGCAACAAGCTAGCGTCCTACGAGCAGTACTTC.

This rearrangement joins TRBV6-2 or TRBV6-3 to TRBJ2-7, with D possibly being TRBD2 (5 bases). The germline V and J ends were trimmed by 5 bases and 1 base, with 24 bases remaining between them. The CDR3 is 18 amino acids. Germline lookup yields CDR1 MNHEY and CDR2 SVGEGT. CDR3: CASSVGGLGGPRSYEQYF. The CDR3 nucleotides read TGTGCCAGCAGTGTAGGAGGTCTCGGAGGCCCGAGGTCCTACGAGCAGTACTTC.

This clonotype has more than one count but fewer than ten. The V call is TRBV20-1, the J call TRBJ1-5; D not certain. This CDR3 region has 15 residues. V gave up 0 bases and J gave up 0 bases, with 9 bases separating them. The germline CDR1 and CDR2 sequences are DFQATT and SNEGSKA (reference sequence). Written as DNA, the CDR3 is TGCAGTGCTAGAGATATGGGGTATAGCAATCAGCCCCAGCATTTT. This encodes CSARDMGYSNQPQHF.

This clonotype was counted a few times. The chain combines TRBV11-2 with TRBJ1-4, with unresolved D. Trimming removed 4 bases at V and 6 bases at J, with 15 bases between. The V gene's germline CDR1 is SGHAT and CDR2 FQNNGV. CDR3 length equals 15 residues. The CDR3 sequence: CASSSPETVDEKLFF. CDR3 sequence (DNA): TGTGCCAGCAGCTCCCCGGAGACCGTGGATGAAAAACTGTTTTTT.

There are a few counts of this clonotype. This chain links TRBV6-5 with TRBJ2-5; 8 nucleotides align to TRBD2. CDR1 is MNHEY and CDR2 is SVGAGI in the germline V gene. V lost 2 bases and J lost 4; bases outside the gene matches: 6. CDR3 length equals 15 residues. This CDR3 is CASSYPSGGGETQYF. CDR3 nucleotide sequence: TGTGCCAGCAGTTACCCGAGCGGGGGTGGAGAGACCCAGTACTTC.

The CDR3 loop is CSVPGRRGVGEQYF. The CDR3 DNA is TGCAGCGTCCCCGGCCGCAGGGGGGTCGGCGAGCAGTACTTC. V gene TRBV29-1 combines with J gene TRBJ2-7; D possibly corresponds to TRBD1 (7 bases). The V end lost 6 bases, the J end lost 6 bases, and 21 bases lay between the germline ends. Per germline, CDR1 SQVTM and CDR2 ANQGSEA. The CDR3 has 14 amino acids.

This clonotype has a handful of counts. This sequence joins TRBV20-1 and TRBJ1-1; unclear D gene. Trimming took 2 bases from V and 7 from J, leaving 11 bases between them. Germline CDR1 is DFQATT and CDR2 is SNEGSKA (reference sequence). This CDR3 contains 12 residues. The CDR3 sequence: CSARKIPGEAFF. The CDR3 coding sequence is TGCAGTGCTAGAAAGATCCCGGGTGAAGCTTTCTTT.

In this sample, this clonotype turned up many times. The CDR3 is CATPGDGGNEQFF. Written as DNA, the CDR3 is TGTGCCACCCCGGGAGACGGAGGCAATGAGCAGTTCTTC. J is TRBJ2-1 and V is TRBV28; D perhaps matches TRBD2 (6 bases). Germline-derived CDR1 and CDR2 are MDHEN and SYDVKM. The CDR3 runs to 13 residues. Trimming took 10 bases from V and 6 from J, leaving 16 bases between them.

This sequence joins TRBV5-5 and TRBJ2-4; 10 nucleotides align to TRBD2. Germline CDR1 SGHKS, CDR2 YYEKEE (reference sequence). V lost 0 bases to trimming and J lost 9 bases; unmatched junction nucleotides: 15. This CDR3 comprises 18 residues. In DNA, the CDR3 is TGTGCCAGCAGCTTGGTTCCAGCGGGAGGGGGAACCCATCTCATTCAGTACTTC. This sequence encodes CASSLVPAGGGTHLIQYF.

This clonotype was seen a handful of times. The chain uses TRBV29-1 and TRBJ2-5; either TRBD1 or TRBD2 may fit D (5 bases each). CDR1 and CDR2 from the germline V gene are SQVTM and ANQGSEA. The CDR3 runs to 14 residues. Trimming removed 5 bases at V and 5 bases at J, with 18 bases between. The CDR3 bases are TGCAGCGTTCGGGCAGGGAGCGCCCGGGAGACCCAGTACTTC. Amino acid sequence: CSVRAGSARETQYF.

The chain combines TRBV24-1 with TRBJ1-2; D is possibly TRBD1 (6 bases). The CDR3 has 15 amino acids. Trimming took 5 bases from V and 3 from J, leaving 15 bases between them. Germline CDR1 reads KGHDR; CDR2 reads SFDVKD. The CDR3 DNA is TGTGCCACCAGTGTGGGGGGCGGTAACGACTATGGCTACACCTTC. This sequence encodes CATSVGGGNDYGYTF.

J is TRBJ2-1 and V is TRBV5-8; possibly TRBD2 for D (6 bases). The CDR3 is 15 residues long. With 2 bases removed from V and 3 bases from J, the gap between germline ends came to 12 bases. CDR1 and CDR2 (germline): SGHTS, YDEGEE. The CDR3 DNA follows: TGTGCCAGCAGCTTTTCCGGGGGAAACTACAATGAGCAGTTCTTC. Residues: CASSFSGGNYNEQFF.

The chain has TRBV5-6 and TRBJ2-7, with 9 bases that match TRBD1. V gave up 4 bases and J gave up 5 bases; unmatched junction bases: 7. This CDR3 is 14 amino acids long. Germline V gives CDR1 SGHDT, CDR2 YYEEEE. The CDR3 is CASSRTGQGNEQYF. CDR3 nucleotide sequence: TGTGCCAGCAGCCGTACTGGACAGGGGAACGAGCAGTACTTC.

This clonotype was observed a few times. The rearrangement uses TRBV6-2 or TRBV6-3 and TRBJ1-1; D is unclear. Germline V CDR1 and CDR2: MNHEY, SVGEGT. V lost 3 bases to trimming and J lost 0 bases, with 11 bases between them. The CDR3 runs to 15 residues. The CDR3 loop is CASSYTQPLNTEAFF. Here the CDR3 DNA reads TGTGCCAGCAGTTATACGCAACCCTTGAACACTGAAGCTTTCTTT.

This rearrangement joins TRBV6-1 to TRBJ1-5; 8 bases agree with TRBD1. Germline CDR1 is MNHNS and CDR2 is SASEGT. V gave up 9 bases and J gave up 0 bases; unmatched junction bases: 7. There are 15 residues in the CDR3. Here the CDR3 DNA reads TGTGCCAGTGCTGGACAGGGTAATAGCAATCAGCCCCAGCATTTT. The encoded protein is CASAGQGNSNQPQHF.

The V call is TRBV6-2 or TRBV6-3, the J call TRBJ2-3; TRBD2 matches 7 bases. Germline V gene sequence: CDR1 MNHEY, CDR2 SVGEGT. V gave up 0 bases and J gave up 2 bases; unmatched junction bases: 23. There are 22 residues in the CDR3. This chain's CDR3 is CASSYSGPVVWRGRWPTDTQYF. The CDR3 bases are TGTGCCAGCAGTTACTCGGGGCCGGTAGTTTGGCGGGGGAGGTGGCCCACAGATACGCAGTATTTT.

Regarding this clonotype: At one end, the junction sequence differs from germline, possibly due to a read error. Written as DNA, the CDR3 is TGCAGTGTCTTAGGGACTAGCGTCTACGAGCAGGACTTC. Encoded protein: CSVLGTSVYEQDF. The rearrangement joins TRBV20-1 to TRBJ2-7, with 10 bases aligning to TRBD2. The CDR3 loop spans 13 amino acids. CDR1 is DFQATT, CDR2 SNEGSKA, per germline (reference sequence).

This clonotype showed up just a few times. This chain connects TRBV7-2 to TRBJ1-5; possible D gene TRBD1, 6 bases. CDR1 and CDR2 (germline): SGHTA, FQGNSA. Between the trimmed V and J ends, which lost 3 bases and 3 bases, there was a span of 15 bases. This CDR3 is 16 amino acids long. As DNA, the CDR3 is TGTGCCAGCAGCTTGGGGGGGCGAGGGGTCAATCAGCCCCAGCATTTT. Residues: CASSLGGRGVNQPQHF. Based on the CDR3 plus reference TRBV7-2 and TRBJ1-5, the full variable domain is GAGVSQSPSNKVTEKGKDVELRCDPISGHTALYWYRQSLGQGLEFLIYFQGNSAPDKSGLPSDRFSAERTGGSVSTLTIQRTQQEDSAVYLCASSLGGRGVNQPQHFGDGTRLSIL.

There are many counts of this clonotype. The chain uses TRBV7-9 and TRBJ2-1; D unclear. V dropped 4 bases and J dropped 0 bases, with 10 bases sitting between them. This CDR3 region has 15 residues. The V gene's germline CDR1 is SEHNR and CDR2 FQNEAQ (reference sequence). The CDR3 region is CASSSHGSSYNEQFF. CDR3 sequence (DNA): TGTGCCAGCAGCTCCCACGGTAGCTCCTACAATGAGCAGTTCTTC. The complete variable domain, with remaining parts taken from reference TRBV7-9 and TRBJ2-1, reads DTGVSQNPRHKITKRGQNVTFRCDPISEHNRLYWYRQTLGQGPEFLTYFQNEAQLEKSRLLSDRFSAERPKGSFSTLEIQRTEQGDSAMYLCASSSHGSSYNEQFFGPGTRLTVL.

This clonotype was observed at least ten times. Mismatch with germline at one junction end may stem from a read error. CDR3 amino acids: CAISEAGNRLAKNIQYF. The CDR3, as DNA: TGTGCCATCAGTGAAGCCGGGAACCGGTTGGCCAAAAACATTCAGTACTTC. The chain couples TRBV6-1 to TRBJ2-4; D perhaps matches TRBD2 (5 bases). Germline V CDR1 and CDR2: MNHNS, SASEGT. The CDR3 is made up of 17 amino acids.

This clonotype came up a few times. V and J are TRBV29-1 and TRBJ2-7; D perhaps matches TRBD1 (6 bases). Germline V lookup: CDR1 SQVTM, CDR2 ANQGSEA. The CDR3 has 11 amino acids. V was shortened by 7 bases and J by 3 bases, with 10 bases between the two germline ends. CDR3: CSGMDSYEQYF. CDR3 sequence (DNA): TGCAGCGGCATGGACAGCTACGAGCAGTACTTC.

The table lists this clonotype with a few counts. The chain links TRBV5-1 to TRBJ2-1, with a weak D call TRBD1 (5 bases). The germline V gene has CDR1 SGHRS and CDR2 YFSETQ. The CDR3 consists of 14 residues. V dropped 0 bases and J dropped 7 bases, with 11 bases sitting between them. The CDR3 reads CASSLATAANEQFF. The CDR3 DNA follows: TGCGCCAGCAGCTTGGCGACAGCAGCGAATGAGCAGTTCTTC.